This TCR beta chain was obtained from a study of post-analysis software for immune sequencing data. Study in general: Several disease courses (relapsing-remitting, secondary progressive and progressive-relapsing) of multiple sclerosis were included.

Study results and limitations: Samples prepared in the same batch strongly co-clustered by F measure. TRBV5-6, TRBV5-1 and TRBV20-1 were among roughly five TRBV segments more frequent in patients than controls. Significantly decreased normalized Chao1 diversity was recorded for multiple sclerosis patients relative to controls.

TCR beta cDNA libraries had unique molecular identifiers. The T cell input of about 0.85 to 10 million gave around 540,000 cDNA molecules. TCRdb re-called the PCR reads through MiXCR, storing one row per CDR3 protein. This repertoire shows roughly 540,000 distinct CDR3 sequences, around a third found once; its top ten account for about 5.6%. Turning to this clonotype: As yet, its antigen is unknown.

V was clipped by 0 bases and J by 2 bases, with 11 bases between them. The germline V gene has CDR1 SGHNT and CDR2 YENEEA. The CDR3 spans 17 residues. Sequenced material: blood. This TCR was recovered from a girl aged 2-17 years with multiple sclerosis. This chain links TRBV11-3 with TRBJ2-6; D may match TRBD1 or TRBD2 (6 bases each). The DNA for the CDR3 is TGTGCCAGCAGCTTAGATTTGGGGGGCGCTGGGGCCAACGTCCTGACTTTC. Its protein is CASSLDLGGAGANVLTF.